The 26 T cell receptor beta chains below come from one sample, sequenced in a study of identical twins. TCRdb reanalysed the 5' RACE reads using MiXCR and keeps one entry per CDR3 protein. The table has around 570,000 distinct CDR3 sequences, 9.6% seen once. This sample also appeared in a second study, on yellow fever vaccine responses in identical twins.

The sample comprised PBMCs. The receptors originated from a woman aged 18-30 years in good health.

The sample holds many counts of this clonotype. The chain links TRBV6-5 to TRBJ2-7; possibly TRBD1 for D (8 bases). Trimming pared 4 bases from V and 5 bases from J, leaving 27 bases between. CDR1 is MNHEY and CDR2 is SVGAGI in the germline V gene. The CDR3 loop spans 18 amino acids. The CDR3 nucleotides are TGTGCCAGCAGTTCTTGGGAGGGCTCCAGGGGGCATATCCACGAGCAGTACTTC. It encodes CASSSWEGSRGHIHEQYF.

V and J are TRBV6-2 or TRBV6-3 and TRBJ2-1; 8 nucleotides align to TRBD1. J gave up 5 bases and V 0 bases, and 15 bases lay outside the gene matches. The CDR3 covers 19 residues. Germline CDR1 is MNHEY and CDR2 is SVGEGT. CDR3 region: CASSYSPAGGLGRDNEQFF. The CDR3 DNA reads as TGTGCCAGCAGTTACTCCCCGGCAGGGGGCCTAGGAAGGGACAATGAGCAGTTCTTC.

This clonotype has ten or more counts. The chain links TRBV10-3 to TRBJ2-7; TRBD1 agrees at 8 bases. Germline-derived CDR1 and CDR2 are ENHRY and SYGVKD. Trimming at V came to 9 bases and at J to 0 bases, leaving 4 bases not matched to a gene. The CDR3 spans 13 residues. The CDR3 protein is CAISTGGSYEQYF. In nucleotides, the CDR3 is TGTGCCATAAGCACAGGGGGCTCCTACGAGCAGTACTTC.

In this sample, this clonotype turned up many times. The chain recombines TRBV7-9 with TRBJ2-3; D remains unclear. CDR1 SEHNR and CDR2 FQNEAQ come from the germline V gene (reference sequence). This CDR3 contains 16 residues. The V gene lost 1 base and the J gene lost 4 bases, with 15 bases spanning the gap. The CDR3 bases are TGTGCCAGCAGCTTAGAAGAGCTCTTCGGTGCAGATACGCAGTATTTT. Translating it yields CASSLEELFGADTQYF. The variable domain in full, completed from reference TRBV7-9 and TRBJ2-3, reads DTGVSQNPRHKITKRGQNVTFRCDPISEHNRLYWYRQTLGQGPEFLTYFQNEAQLEKSRLLSDRFSAERPKGSFSTLEIQRTEQGDSAMYLCASSLEELFGADTQYFGPGTRLTVL.

The chain employs TRBV5-6 and TRBJ2-7, with D tentatively TRBD2 (6 bases). The CDR3 runs to 15 residues. CDR1 is SGHDT and CDR2 is YYEEEE in the germline V gene. Trimming removed 7 bases from V and 3 bases from J, with 20 bases in between. The CDR3 loop reads CASAGGPRVLYEQYF. The DNA of the CDR3 is TGTGCCAGCGCCGGGGGACCCAGAGTCCTCTACGAGCAGTACTTC.

This clonotype was counted between two and nine times. The gene calls are TRBV5-6 and TRBJ2-7; D may be TRBD2 (5 bases). This CDR3 is 13 amino acids long. Trimming stripped 1 base from V and 2 bases from J, with 7 bases between. Germline V gene data show CDR1 as SGHDT and CDR2 as YYEEEE. The CDR3 spells CASSLYGTYEQYF. CDR3 coding DNA: TGTGCCAGCAGCTTGTACGGGACCTACGAGCAGTACTTC. Full variable domain (missing parts from reference TRBV5-6 and TRBJ2-7): DAGVTQSPTHLIKTRGQQVTLRCSPKSGHDTVSWYQQALGQGPQFIFQYYEEEERQRGNFPDRFSGHQFPNYSSELNVNALLLGDSALYLCASSLYGTYEQYFGPGTRLTVT.

The sample holds a few counts of this clonotype. This rearrangement joins TRBV20-1 to TRBJ1-6, with D perhaps TRBD1 (5 bases). The CDR3 length is 16 residues. V was pared by 0 bases and J by 7 bases, with 16 bases between. Germline V CDR1 and CDR2: DFQATT, SNEGSKA (reference sequence). The CDR3 sequence: CSAREGAQGDNSPLHF. The DNA of the CDR3 is TGCAGTGCTAGAGAAGGCGCGCAGGGCGACAATTCACCCCTCCACTTT.

The V gene is TRBV10-3, the J gene TRBJ2-5; D gene ambiguous. Germline loops: CDR1 ENHRY, CDR2 SYGVKD. V was trimmed by 9 bases and J by 5 bases, leaving 16 bases between them. The CDR3 consists of 13 residues. CDR3 in DNA: TGTGCCATATCTCCCACCGACCGGGAGACCCAGTACTTC. Translation: CAISPTDRETQYF.

The chain combines TRBV7-9 with TRBJ2-2; 10 positions match TRBD1. The CDR3 consists of 16 residues. The V gene's germline CDR1 is SEHNR and CDR2 FQNEAQ (reference sequence). V trimming: 5 bases; J trimming: 5 bases; junction bases outside the gene matches: 8. The CDR3 DNA reads as TGTGCCAGCAGCCTCACGGGGACAGGGGAAACCGGGGAGCTGTTTTTT. Encoded protein: CASSLTGTGETGELFF.

In this sample, this clonotype turned up many times. The chain has TRBV12-3 or TRBV12-4 and TRBJ2-1; D is uncertain. The V and J ends lost 3 bases and 7 bases respectively, with 7 bases between them. This CDR3 spans 12 amino acids. The CDR3 loop is CASSFYQNEQFF. DNA for the CDR3: TGTGCCAGCAGTTTCTATCAGAATGAGCAGTTCTTC.

This clonotype showed up just a few times. Written as DNA, the CDR3 is TGTGCCAGCAGTGGGCGACAGGTTAATGAAAAACTGTTTTTT. This translates into CASSGRQVNEKLFF. The chain is built from TRBV2 and TRBJ1-4; maybe TRBD1 (6 bases). The CDR3 spans 14 residues. Trimming pared 4 bases from V and 4 bases from J, leaving 10 bases between. The germline V gene has CDR1 SNHLY and CDR2 FYNNEI. Full variable domain (rest looked up from reference TRBV2 and TRBJ1-4): EPEVTQTPSHQVTQMGQEVILRCVPISNHLYFYWYRQILGQKVEFLVSFYNNEISEKSEIFDDQFSVERPDGSNFTLKIRSTKLEDSAMYFCASSGRQVNEKLFFGSGTQLSVL.

This chain uses TRBV20-1 with TRBJ2-7, with a possible D match to TRBD2 (7 bases). V was pared by 0 bases and J by 4 bases, with 13 bases between. The germline V gene encodes CDR1 DFQATT and CDR2 SNEGSKA (reference sequence). The CDR3 extends over 14 amino acids. CDR3 amino acids: CSARDGGGWYEQYF. The CDR3 region has the DNA TGCAGTGCTAGAGATGGGGGGGGCTGGTACGAGCAGTACTTC.

Only a few counts were recorded for this clonotype. V and J are TRBV11-2 and TRBJ2-7; 8 bases agree with TRBD2. This CDR3 is 19 amino acids long. The junction had 18 bases not matched to a gene; V was cut back by 5 bases and J by 0 bases. Germline values: CDR1 SGHAT, CDR2 FQNNGV. CDR3 loop: CASSRWAGGVPASSYEQYF. The CDR3 DNA reads TGTGCCAGCAGCCGGTGGGCGGGGGGTGTGCCCGCTAGCTCCTACGAGCAGTACTTC.

J is TRBJ2-1 and V is TRBV3-1; TRBD2 matches at 12 bases. Germline V gene lookup returns CDR1 LGHDT and CDR2 YNNKEL (reference sequence). The V segment lost 4 bases and the J segment 6 bases; nucleotides outside the gene matches: 4. The CDR3 has 15 amino acids. In DNA form, the CDR3 reads TGTGCCAGCAGCCCACTAGCGGGGGGCACCAATGAGCAGTTCTTC. This gives the protein CASSPLAGGTNEQFF.

This clonotype was detected only a few times. The chain couples TRBV7-8 to TRBJ2-7; D tentatively fits TRBD1 or TRBD2 (5 bases each). Trimming removed 1 base from V and 4 bases from J, with 8 bases in between. Germline CDR1 SGHVS, CDR2 FQNEAQ. This CDR3 is built from 13 residues. CDR3 in DNA: TGTGCCAGCAGCTTAGGGGGGAAATACGAGCAGTACTTC. Protein: CASSLGGKYEQYF. Drawing the rest from reference TRBV7-8 and TRBJ2-7, the complete variable domain is GAGVSQSPRYKVAKRGQDVALRCDPISGHVSLFWYQQALGQGPEFLTYFQNEAQLDKSGLPSDRFFAERPEGSVSTLKIQRTQQEDSAVYLCASSLGGKYEQYFGPGTRLTVT.

This clonotype was found a few times. The V and J genes are TRBV9 and TRBJ1-1, with D perhaps TRBD1 (6 bases). V was cut by 0 bases and J by 8 bases, with 8 bases left in between. The CDR3 consists of 12 residues. Germline loops: CDR1 SGDLS, CDR2 YYNGEE. The CDR3: CASSVGGGEAFF. The DNA of the CDR3 is TGTGCCAGCAGCGTAGGAGGGGGAGAAGCTTTCTTT.

This clonotype was seen a few times. The V call is TRBV4-1, the J call TRBJ2-3; 15 bases are shared with TRBD2. V shed 3 bases, J shed 4 bases, and the junction held 11 bases outside the gene matches. Germline-derived CDR1 and CDR2 are MGHRA and YSYEKL. The CDR3 is 19 residues long. CDR3 DNA: TGCGCCAGCAGCCACCTCTCTGGACTAGCGGGAGGGCCAGCAGATACGCAGTATTTT. As protein: CASSHLSGLAGGPADTQYF.

This clonotype was observed at least ten times. The rearrangement links TRBV7-2 to TRBJ2-7; D is unresolved. The V and J ends lost 6 bases and 5 bases respectively, with 14 bases between them. The CDR3 is made up of 13 amino acids. Germline V gives CDR1 SGHTA, CDR2 FQGNSA. The CDR3 loop reads CASRPQGQDEQYF. The CDR3 nucleotides read TGTGCCAGCAGGCCTCAAGGGCAGGACGAGCAGTACTTC.

This clonotype has ten or more counts. This chain connects TRBV12-3 or TRBV12-4 to TRBJ1-2; tentatively, D is TRBD1 (6 bases). V was pared by 5 bases and J by 4 bases, with 14 bases between. This CDR3 has 14 residues. The CDR3 spells CASSPGVRLYGYTF. The CDR3 DNA reads as TGTGCCAGCAGTCCAGGGGTTCGCCTCTATGGCTACACCTTC.

The chain recombines TRBV10-3 with TRBJ1-1; D is possibly TRBD1 (6 bases). This CDR3 region has 14 residues. V was shortened by 6 bases and J by 3 bases, with 14 bases between the two germline ends. Looked up from germline, CDR1 is ENHRY and CDR2 is SYGVKD. The CDR3 protein is CAIRNREQDTEAFF. The CDR3 bases are TGTGCCATCAGAAACAGGGAGCAGGACACTGAAGCTTTCTTT.

The gene calls are TRBV5-1 and TRBJ2-7; maybe TRBD2 (5 bases). The CDR3 length is 13 residues. Germline-derived CDR1 and CDR2 are SGHRS and YFSETQ. V was cut by 0 bases and J by 7 bases, with 11 bases left in between. The chain's CDR3 is CASSLADFEEQYF. For the CDR3, the DNA is TGCGCCAGCAGCTTGGCGGACTTCGAAGAGCAGTACTTC.

This clonotype came up a few times. J is TRBJ1-2 and V is TRBV29-1; 8 bases match TRBD1. V was clipped by 6 bases and J by 2 bases; unmatched bases: 11. The CDR3 spans 15 residues. CDR1 is SQVTM, CDR2 ANQGSEA, per germline. CDR3 DNA: TGCAGCGTCCATCGGCAGGGGGCCGGCAACTATGGCTACACCTTC. This encodes CSVHRQGAGNYGYTF.

This clonotype has ten or more counts. The rearrangement uses TRBV29-1 and TRBJ2-3; D is undetermined. The CDR3 totals 14 residues. Trimming left V 4 bases short and J 2 bases short, with 13 bases between. The germline V gene has CDR1 SQVTM and CDR2 ANQGSEA. The CDR3 DNA sequence: TGCAGCGTTGGATATGGTGTAACCACAGATACGCAGTATTTT. It codes for CSVGYGVTTDTQYF.

This rearrangement joins TRBV20-1 to TRBJ2-7; 8 bases agree with TRBD1. Germline-derived CDR1 and CDR2 are DFQATT and SNEGSKA (reference sequence). J lost 4 bases, V lost 8 bases, and 13 bases had no gene match. This CDR3 spans 14 amino acids. The chain's CDR3 is CSIDPGTGLYEQYF. The DNA of the CDR3 is TGCAGTATCGATCCCGGGACAGGCCTTTACGAGCAGTACTTC.

The rearrangement joins TRBV9 to TRBJ1-1; D uncertain. The CDR3 has 15 amino acids. V lost 0 bases to trimming and J lost 1 base, with 10 bases between them. The V gene's germline CDR1 is SGDLS and CDR2 YYNGEE. The CDR3 protein is CASSVVGRKNTEAFF. The CDR3 bases are TGTGCCAGCAGCGTAGTTGGCAGGAAGAACACTGAAGCTTTCTTT. The variable domain in full, completed from reference TRBV9 and TRBJ1-1, reads DSGVTQTPKHLITATGQRVTLRCSPRSGDLSVYWYQQSLDQGLQFLIQYYNGEERAKGNILERFSAQQFPDLHSELNLSSLELGDSALYFCASSVVGRKNTEAFFGQGTRLTVV.

The V gene is TRBV27, the J gene TRBJ2-3; 7 bases line up with TRBD1. V lost 4 bases to trimming and J lost 2 bases; unmatched junction nucleotides: 9. Germline V CDR1 and CDR2: MNHEY, SMNVEV (reference sequence). CDR3 length: 16 residues. The CDR3 DNA is TGTGCCAGCAGTTCCCCGACAGGGTACTACACAGATACGCAGTATTTT. Protein product: CASSSPTGYYTDTQYF.